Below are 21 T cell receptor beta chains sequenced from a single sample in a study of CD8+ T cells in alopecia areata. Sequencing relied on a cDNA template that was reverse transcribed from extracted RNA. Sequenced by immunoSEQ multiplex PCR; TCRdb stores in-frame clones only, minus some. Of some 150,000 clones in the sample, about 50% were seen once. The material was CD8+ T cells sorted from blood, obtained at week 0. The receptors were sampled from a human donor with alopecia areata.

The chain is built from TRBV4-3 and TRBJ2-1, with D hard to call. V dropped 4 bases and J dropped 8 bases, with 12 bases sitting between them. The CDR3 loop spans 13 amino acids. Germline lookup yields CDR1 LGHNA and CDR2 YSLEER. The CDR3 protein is CASSRLTLDEQFF. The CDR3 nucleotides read TGCGCCAGCAGCCGATTAACGTTGGATGAGCAGTTCTTC.

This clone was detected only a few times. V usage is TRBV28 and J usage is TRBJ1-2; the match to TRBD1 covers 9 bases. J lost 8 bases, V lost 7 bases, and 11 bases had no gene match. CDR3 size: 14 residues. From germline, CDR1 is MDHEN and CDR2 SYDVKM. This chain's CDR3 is CASTPGTGREGYTF. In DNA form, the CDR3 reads TGTGCCAGCACCCCCGGGACAGGGCGTGAAGGCTACACCTTC.

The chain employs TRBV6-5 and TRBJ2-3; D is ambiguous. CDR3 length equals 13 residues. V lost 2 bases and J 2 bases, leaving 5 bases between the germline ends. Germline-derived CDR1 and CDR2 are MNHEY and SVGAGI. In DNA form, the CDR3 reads TGTGCCAGCAGTTACGTCCCCACAGATACGCAGTATTTT. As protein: CASSYVPTDTQYF.

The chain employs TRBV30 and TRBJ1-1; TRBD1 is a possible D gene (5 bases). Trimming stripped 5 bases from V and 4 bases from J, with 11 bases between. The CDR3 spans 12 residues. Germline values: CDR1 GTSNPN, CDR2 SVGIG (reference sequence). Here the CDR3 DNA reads TGTGCCTGGGACTGGGGGGGCACTGAAGCTTTCTTT. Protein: CAWDWGGTEAFF.

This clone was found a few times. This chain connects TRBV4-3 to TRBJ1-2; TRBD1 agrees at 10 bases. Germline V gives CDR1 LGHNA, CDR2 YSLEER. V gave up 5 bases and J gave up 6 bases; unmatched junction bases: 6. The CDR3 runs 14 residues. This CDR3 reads CASSTRQGADGYTF. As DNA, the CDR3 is TGCGCCAGCAGCACAAGACAGGGGGCGGATGGCTACACCTTC.

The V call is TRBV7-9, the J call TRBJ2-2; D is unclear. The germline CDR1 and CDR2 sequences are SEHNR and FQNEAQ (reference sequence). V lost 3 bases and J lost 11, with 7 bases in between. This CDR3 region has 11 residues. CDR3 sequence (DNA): TGTGCCAGCAGCTTTACCGATGAGCTGTTTTTT. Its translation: CASSFTDELFF.

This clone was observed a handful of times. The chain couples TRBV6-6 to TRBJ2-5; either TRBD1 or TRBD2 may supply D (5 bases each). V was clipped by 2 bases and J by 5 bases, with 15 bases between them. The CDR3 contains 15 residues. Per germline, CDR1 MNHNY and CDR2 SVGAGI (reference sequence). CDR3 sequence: CASSYVGTLEETQYF. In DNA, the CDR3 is TGTGCCAGCAGTTACGTCGGGACCCTTGAGGAGACCCAGTACTTC.

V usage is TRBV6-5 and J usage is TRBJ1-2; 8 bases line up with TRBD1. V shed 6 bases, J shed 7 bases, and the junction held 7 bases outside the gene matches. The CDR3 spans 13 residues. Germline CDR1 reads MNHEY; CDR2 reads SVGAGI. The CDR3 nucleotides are TGTGCCAGCAGGACGGACAGGGACCTTGGCTACACCTTC. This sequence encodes CASRTDRDLGYTF.

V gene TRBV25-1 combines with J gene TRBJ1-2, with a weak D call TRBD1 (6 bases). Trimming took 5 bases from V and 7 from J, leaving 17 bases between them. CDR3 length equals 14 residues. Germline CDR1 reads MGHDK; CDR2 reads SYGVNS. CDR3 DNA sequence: TGTGCCAGCAGTCAGTCGGGGGGCGAGGGTGGCTACACCTTC. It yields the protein CASSQSGGEGGYTF.

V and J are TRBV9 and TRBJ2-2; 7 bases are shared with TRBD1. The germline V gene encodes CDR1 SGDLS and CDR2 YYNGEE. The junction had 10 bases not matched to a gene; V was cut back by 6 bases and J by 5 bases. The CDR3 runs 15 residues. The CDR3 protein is CASTSPGTATGELFF. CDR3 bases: TGTGCCAGCACCTCCCCGGGGACAGCGACCGGGGAGCTGTTTTTT.

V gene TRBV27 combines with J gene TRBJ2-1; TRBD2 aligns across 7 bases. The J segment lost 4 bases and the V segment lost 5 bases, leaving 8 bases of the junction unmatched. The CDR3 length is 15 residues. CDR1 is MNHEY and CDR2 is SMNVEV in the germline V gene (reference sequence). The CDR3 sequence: CASSPLADGYNEQFF. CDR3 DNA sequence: TGTGCCAGCAGTCCTCTAGCGGACGGTTACAATGAGCAGTTCTTC.

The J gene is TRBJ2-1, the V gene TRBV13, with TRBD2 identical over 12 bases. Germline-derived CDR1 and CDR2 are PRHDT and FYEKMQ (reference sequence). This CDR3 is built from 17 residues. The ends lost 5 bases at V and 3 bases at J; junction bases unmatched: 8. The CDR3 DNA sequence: TGTGCCAGCAGCCCGAGGACTAGCGGGGTAAGCTACAATGAGCAGTTCTTC. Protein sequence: CASSPRTSGVSYNEQFF.

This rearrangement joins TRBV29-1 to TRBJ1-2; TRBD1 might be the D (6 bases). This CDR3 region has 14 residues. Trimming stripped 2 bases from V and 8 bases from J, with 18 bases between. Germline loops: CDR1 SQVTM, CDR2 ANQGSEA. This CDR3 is CSVENPGQFKGYTF. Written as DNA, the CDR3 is TGCAGCGTTGAAAACCCAGGACAGTTTAAGGGCTACACCTTC.

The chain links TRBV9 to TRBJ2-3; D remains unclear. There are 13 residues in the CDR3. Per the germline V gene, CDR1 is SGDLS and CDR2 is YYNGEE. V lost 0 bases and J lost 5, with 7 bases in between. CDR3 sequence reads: CASSVDRRDTQYF. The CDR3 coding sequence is TGTGCCAGCAGCGTAGATCGAAGAGATACGCAGTATTTT.

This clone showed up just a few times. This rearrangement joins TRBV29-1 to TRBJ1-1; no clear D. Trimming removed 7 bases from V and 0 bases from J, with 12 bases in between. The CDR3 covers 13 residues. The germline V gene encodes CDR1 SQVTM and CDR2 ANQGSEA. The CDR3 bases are TGCAGCGCAAAAACATCACTGAACACTGAAGCTTTCTTT. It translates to CSAKTSLNTEAFF.

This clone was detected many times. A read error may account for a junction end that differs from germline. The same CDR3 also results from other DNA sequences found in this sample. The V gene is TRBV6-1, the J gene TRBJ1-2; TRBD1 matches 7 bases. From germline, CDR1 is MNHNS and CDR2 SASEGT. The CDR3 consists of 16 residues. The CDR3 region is CASSESADRFGGGYTF. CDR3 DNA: TGCGCCAGCAGTGAGTCTGCGGACAGGTTCGGAGGTGGCTACACCTTC.

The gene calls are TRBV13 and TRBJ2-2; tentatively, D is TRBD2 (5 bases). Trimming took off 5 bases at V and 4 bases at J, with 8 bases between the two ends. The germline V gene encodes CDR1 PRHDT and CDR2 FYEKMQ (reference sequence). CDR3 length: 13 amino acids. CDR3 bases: TGTGCCAGCAGCACCCGGGGCACCGGGGAGCTGTTTTTT. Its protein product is CASSTRGTGELFF.

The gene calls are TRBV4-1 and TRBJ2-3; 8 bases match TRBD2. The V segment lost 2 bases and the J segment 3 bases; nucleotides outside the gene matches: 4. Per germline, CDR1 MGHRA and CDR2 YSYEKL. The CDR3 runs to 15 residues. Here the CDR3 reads CASSQTSGLTDTQYF. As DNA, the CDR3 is TGCGCCAGCAGCCAAACTAGCGGATTAACAGATACGCAGTATTTT.

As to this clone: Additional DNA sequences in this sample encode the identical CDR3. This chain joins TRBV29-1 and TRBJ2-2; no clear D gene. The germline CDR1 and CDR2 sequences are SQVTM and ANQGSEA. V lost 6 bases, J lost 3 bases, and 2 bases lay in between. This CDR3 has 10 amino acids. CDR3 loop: CSVDTGELFF. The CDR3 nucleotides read TGCAGCGTCGACACCGGGGAGCTGTTTTTT.

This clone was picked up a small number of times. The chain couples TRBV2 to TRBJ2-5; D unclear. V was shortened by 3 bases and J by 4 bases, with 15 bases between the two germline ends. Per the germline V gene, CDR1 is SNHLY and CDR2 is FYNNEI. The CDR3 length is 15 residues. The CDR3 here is CASSDGYRIRETQYF. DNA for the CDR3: TGTGCCAGCAGTGACGGGTACAGAATACGAGAGACCCAGTACTTC.

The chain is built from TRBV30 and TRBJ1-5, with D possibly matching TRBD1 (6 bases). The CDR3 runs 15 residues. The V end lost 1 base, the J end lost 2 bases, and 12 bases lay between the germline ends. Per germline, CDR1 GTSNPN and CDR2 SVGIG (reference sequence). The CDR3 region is CAWSGGTSGNQPQHF. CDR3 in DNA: TGTGCCTGGAGTGGAGGGACAAGTGGCAATCAGCCCCAGCATTTT.